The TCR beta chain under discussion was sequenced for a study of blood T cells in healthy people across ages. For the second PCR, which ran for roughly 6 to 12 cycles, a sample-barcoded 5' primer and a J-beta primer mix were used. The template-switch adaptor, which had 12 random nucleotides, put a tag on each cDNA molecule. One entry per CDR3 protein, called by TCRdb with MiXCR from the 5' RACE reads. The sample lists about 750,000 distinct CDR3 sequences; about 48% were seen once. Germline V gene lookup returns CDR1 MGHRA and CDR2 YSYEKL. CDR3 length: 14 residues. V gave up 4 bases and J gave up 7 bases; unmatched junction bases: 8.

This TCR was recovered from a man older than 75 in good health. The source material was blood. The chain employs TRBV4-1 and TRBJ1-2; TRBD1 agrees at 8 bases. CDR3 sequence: CASSPSLTGVGYTF. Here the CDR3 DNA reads TGCGCCAGCAGCCCTTCCTTGACAGGGGTTGGCTACACCTTC.